This T cell receptor (beta chain) was retrieved from a study of post-analysis software for immune sequencing data. Whole-study context: The study covered relapsing-remitting, secondary progressive and progressive-relapsing courses of multiple sclerosis.

Sequencing libraries made from TCR beta cDNA carried unique molecular identifiers. TCRdb re-called the PCR reads with MiXCR, one entry per CDR3 protein. Among about 570,000 distinct CDR3 sequences listed, around 36% were seen once. The specimen was blood. The sequence came from a girl under 18 with multiple sclerosis.

CDR3 sequence (DNA): TGTGCCAGCAGTACCCGGGGGGGCTCCTACAATGAGCAGTTCTTC. Translated: CASSTRGGSYNEQFF. The V call is TRBV12-3 or TRBV12-4, the J call TRBJ2-1, with 8 bases identical to TRBD2. The CDR3 contains 15 residues. V was clipped by 5 bases and J by 0 bases; unmatched bases: 3.